These 18 T cell receptor beta chains came from one sample sequenced in a study of blood T cell repertoires in COVID-19. Only in-frame clones appear in the TCRdb table, and some are missing; sequencing was by immunoSEQ multiplex PCR. Of nearly 350,000 clones listed, about 87% are singletons. The sequenced sample consisted of peripheral blood. These receptors were taken from a woman aged 50 to 65 with COVID-19, enrolled during active disease.

The genes are TRBV18 and TRBJ1-4, with D uncertain. This CDR3 spans 16 amino acids. The V and J ends lost 0 bases and 4 bases respectively, with 12 bases between them. Germline CDR1 reads KGHSH; CDR2 reads LQKENI. CDR3 residues: CASSPPGARNNEKLFF. CDR3 sequence (DNA): TGTGCCAGCTCACCACCTGGAGCACGGAATAATGAAAAACTGTTTTTT.

V gene TRBV11-3 combines with J gene TRBJ2-1; 8 bases match TRBD1. J lost 4 bases, V lost 1 base, and 6 bases had no gene match. This CDR3 spans 16 amino acids. Germline V gene lookup returns CDR1 SGHNT and CDR2 YENEEA. CDR3 coding DNA: TGTGCCAGCAGCTTAGCGGGGCAGGGGGCTTACAATGAGCAGTTCTTC. Protein: CASSLAGQGAYNEQFF.

The CDR3 nucleotides read TGTGCCAGCAGCACTAGACAGGGGACAGATACGCAGTATTTT. This gives the protein CASSTRQGTDTQYF. The chain recombines TRBV7-9 with TRBJ2-3; 8 nucleotides match TRBD1. Losses at the gene ends were 5 bases for V and 3 bases for J; bases not matched to a gene: 4. Germline V CDR1 and CDR2: SEHNR, FQNEAQ (reference sequence). The CDR3 is made up of 14 amino acids.

J is TRBJ1-2 and V is TRBV5-6, with TRBD1 identical over 11 bases. Trimming at V came to 5 bases and at J to 7 bases, leaving 13 bases not matched to a gene. The CDR3 is made up of 16 amino acids. The V gene's germline CDR1 is SGHDT and CDR2 YYEEEE. DNA of the CDR3: TGTGCCAGCAGGATCCCCGGACAGGGGGCAATCGGTGGCTACACCTTC. It specifies CASRIPGQGAIGGYTF.

J is TRBJ2-3 and V is TRBV18; maybe TRBD2 (6 bases). The CDR3 is 14 residues long. Trimming cost V 8 bases and J 1 base, with 13 bases left between them. Germline V lookup: CDR1 KGHSH, CDR2 LQKENI. The CDR3 DNA sequence: TGTGCCAGCACCACGTGGGGGGGCACAGATACGCAGTATTTT. Residues: CASTTWGGTDTQYF.

This chain links TRBV18 with TRBJ1-1, with D perhaps TRBD1 (5 bases). The CDR3 runs 14 residues. V lost 2 bases to trimming and J lost 8 bases, with 15 bases between them. Germline V lookup: CDR1 KGHSH, CDR2 LQKENI. The CDR3 loop is CASSPSGGRGEAFF. Here the CDR3 DNA reads TGTGCCAGCTCACCATCGGGGGGAAGGGGAGAAGCTTTCTTT. The full variable domain, completed using reference TRBV18 and TRBJ1-1, is NAGVMQNPRHLVRRRGQEARLRCSPMKGHSHVYWYRQLPEEGLKFMVYLQKENIIDESGMPKERFSAEFPKEGPSILRIQQVVRGDSAAYFCASSPSGGRGEAFFGQGTRLTVV.

The chain has TRBV19 and TRBJ2-2, with 8 bases identical to TRBD1. Unmatched junction bases numbered 7, after V lost 5 bases and J lost 5 bases. CDR3 size: 15 residues. The V gene's germline CDR1 is LNHDA and CDR2 SQIVND (reference sequence). CDR3 coding DNA: TGTGCCAGTAGTGGAGGACAGGGATGGACCGGGGAGCTGTTTTTT. This sequence encodes CASSGGQGWTGELFF.

The J gene is TRBJ1-1, the V gene TRBV6-5; 7 nucleotides align to TRBD1. The V gene's germline CDR1 is MNHEY and CDR2 SVGAGI. J gave up 5 bases and V 5 bases, and 11 bases lay outside the gene matches. The CDR3 is made up of 15 amino acids. This chain's CDR3 is CASSRQGMQRTEAFF. In DNA, the CDR3 is TGTGCCAGCAGTCGACAGGGAATGCAGCGGACTGAAGCTTTCTTT.

The J gene is TRBJ1-1, the V gene TRBV30, with D tentatively TRBD1 (6 bases). Germline assignment: CDR1 GTSNPN and CDR2 SVGIG (reference sequence). Trimming cost V 4 bases and J 3 bases, with 12 bases left between them. The CDR3 is made up of 13 amino acids. In nucleotides, the CDR3 is TGTGCCTGGAAAGGGGGATCGGACACTGAAGCTTTCTTT. The encoded protein is CAWKGGSDTEAFF.

V is TRBV14 and J is TRBJ1-4; D remains unclear. V lost 3 bases and J 7 bases, leaving 18 bases between the germline ends. Looked up from germline, CDR1 is SGHDN and CDR2 is FVKESK. The CDR3 runs to 16 residues. The CDR3 DNA follows: TGTGCCAGCAGCCACCCCGACCTAAGCGCGAGTGAAAAACTGTTTTTT. Translated: CASSHPDLSASEKLFF.

The chain combines TRBV11-2 with TRBJ1-2; weak D call: TRBD1 (6 bases). Germline V gives CDR1 SGHAT, CDR2 FQNNGV. The CDR3 loop spans 13 amino acids. With 5 bases removed from V and 2 bases from J, the gap between germline ends came to 9 bases. The CDR3 reads CASSAGQNYGYTF. DNA of the CDR3: TGTGCCAGCAGCGCCGGACAGAACTATGGCTACACCTTC. The full variable domain, in which reference TRBV11-2 and TRBJ1-2 provide the parts outside the CDR3, is EAGVAQSPRYKIIEKRQSVAFWCNPISGHATLYWYQQILGQGPKLLIQFQNNGVVDDSQLPKDRFSAERLKGVDSTLKIQPAKLEDSAVYLCASSAGQNYGYTFGSGTRLTVV.

The genes are TRBV11-3 and TRBJ2-7, with TRBD2 matching 9 bases. CDR3 length: 19 residues. The V and J ends lost 1 base and 1 base, in that order; junction bases with no gene match: 14. Germline lookup yields CDR1 SGHNT and CDR2 YENEEA. The CDR3 spells CASSLVGAGGPPGSYEQYF. The CDR3 region has the DNA TGTGCCAGCAGCTTAGTTGGAGCGGGAGGTCCCCCAGGATCCTACGAGCAGTACTTC. Drawing the rest from reference TRBV11-3 and TRBJ2-7, the complete variable domain is EAGVVQSPRYKIIEKKQPVAFWCNPISGHNTLYWYLQNLGQGPELLIRYENEEAVDDSQLPKDRFSAERLKGVDSTLKIQPAELGDSAVYLCASSLVGAGGPPGSYEQYFGPGTRLTVT.

The chain carries TRBV6-4 and TRBJ2-1; the D is unclear. Per germline, CDR1 MRHNA and CDR2 SNTAGT. Trimming took off 4 bases at V and 1 base at J, with 8 bases between the two ends. The CDR3 length is 14 residues. The CDR3 sequence is CASSAGSSYNEQFF. The CDR3 bases are TGTGCCAGCAGTGCGGGTTCTTCCTACAATGAGCAGTTCTTC.

V and J are TRBV12-3 or TRBV12-4 and TRBJ2-3, with D unresolved. CDR3 length: 13 amino acids. The V and J ends lost 5 bases and 3 bases respectively, with 9 bases between them. CDR3 amino acids: CASSRQVTDTQYF. The CDR3 DNA is TGTGCCAGCAGTAGGCAGGTTACAGATACGCAGTATTTT.

The chain uses TRBV27 and TRBJ2-3; no clear D gene. V dropped 1 base and J dropped 4 bases, with 15 bases sitting between them. The CDR3 loop spans 16 amino acids. CDR1 MNHEY and CDR2 SMNVEV come from the germline V gene (reference sequence). CDR3 DNA sequence: TGTGCCAGCAGTTTATGGGCAGGCCCGAGACCAGATACGCAGTATTTT. Encoded protein: CASSLWAGPRPDTQYF.

The genes are TRBV19 and TRBJ1-1; a possible D gene is TRBD1 (6 bases). The CDR3 runs to 14 residues. Trimming left V 1 base short and J 5 bases short, with 11 bases between. CDR1 is LNHDA, CDR2 SQIVND, per germline (reference sequence). The CDR3 protein is CASSIVQGETEAFF. The CDR3 nucleotides read TGTGCCAGTAGTATAGTACAGGGTGAGACTGAAGCTTTCTTT.

This rearrangement joins TRBV18 to TRBJ1-1; a weak D match, TRBD1 (5 bases). Germline CDR1 KGHSH, CDR2 LQKENI. V was shortened by 4 bases and J by 4 bases, with 13 bases between the two germline ends. This CDR3 has 14 residues. In nucleotides, the CDR3 is TGTGCCAGCTCACGTGGTTCGGGGGGCACTGAAGCTTTCTTT. It encodes CASSRGSGGTEAFF.

The chain has TRBV5-1 and TRBJ2-5; TRBD1 matches at 7 bases. The J segment lost 3 bases and the V segment lost 1 base, leaving 12 bases of the junction unmatched. CDR1 SGHRS and CDR2 YFSETQ come from the germline V gene. This CDR3 region has 17 residues. As DNA, the CDR3 is TGCGCCAGCAGCTTGTTTGGCCGGGGCAGGGGGAAAGAGACCCAGTACTTC. Protein product: CASSLFGRGRGKETQYF.